This T cell receptor (beta chain) was observed in a study of blood T cells in healthy people across ages. Primed by a sample-barcoded 5' primer and a J-beta primer mix, a second PCR proceeded for about 6 to 12 cycles. A single record per CDR3 protein comes from TCRdb applying MiXCR to the 5' RACE reads. The sample holds around 1,500,000 distinct CDR3 sequences, approximately 38% seen once. Points on this clonotype: As yet, its antigen is unknown.

The study, taken as a whole, reports: Per million T cells, TCR beta diversity dropped roughly linearly as age increased. Possibly, changes in expanded clonotypes were confounded because donor CMV status was unknown.

This CDR3 has 13 residues. V dropped 8 bases and J dropped 5; count of bases not matched to a gene: 7. Germline-derived CDR1 and CDR2 are PRHDT and FYEKMQ (reference sequence). This TCR derives from a woman between 18 and 29 years old in good health. The sequenced material came from blood. The chain has TRBV13 and TRBJ2-5, with 8 bases that match TRBD2. Written as DNA, the CDR3 is TGTGCCAGCCAGGGGACTAGTATTGAGACCCAGTACTTC. Protein sequence: CASQGTSIETQYF.